This entry lists 4 T cell receptor beta chains sequenced from one sample in a study of shared clonotypes between healthy human individuals. Here immunoSEQ multiplex PCR was the method, and the copy in TCRdb shows in-frame clones only, minus some. The sample includes under 2,500,000 clones, about 94% of them seen just once. Sequenced sample: naive CD4+ T cells sorted from blood. Documented subset: CD45RA+ positively selected. These receptors were obtained from a man between 18 and 35 years old in good health.

In the case of this clone: Distinct nucleotide sequences in the sample also encode this CDR3. The genes are TRBV14 and TRBJ1-3; D gene unclear. Germline V gene data show CDR1 as SGHDN and CDR2 as FVKESK. The CDR3 sequence is 12 residues long. V was shortened by 2 bases and J by 1 base, with 0 bases between the two germline ends. The CDR3 loop is CASSQSGNTIYF. The CDR3 DNA is TGTGCCAGCAGCCAATCTGGAAACACCATATATTTT.

This chain links TRBV10-3 with TRBJ2-3, with 9 nucleotides matching TRBD2. The CDR3 runs to 15 residues. Per the germline V gene, CDR1 is ENHRY and CDR2 is SYGVKD. V shed 4 bases and J 3 bases; nucleotides not matched to a gene: 5. The CDR3 spells CAISVAGGTTDTQYF. CDR3 DNA sequence: TGTGCCATCAGTGTTGCGGGAGGGACTACAGATACGCAGTATTTT.

This clone has a single count. The J gene is TRBJ2-3, the V gene TRBV4-3, with D unclear. The germline V gene has CDR1 LGHNA and CDR2 YSLEER. Deletions cut 4 bases from V and 1 base from J, with 12 bases between. CDR3 size: 15 residues. DNA of the CDR3: TGCGCCAGCAGCCTCGGCCTGTCGCGCACAGATACGCAGTATTTT. Its translation is CASSLGLSRTDTQYF.

The rearrangement joins TRBV7-9 to TRBJ2-7, with D hard to call. V lost 1 base and J lost 5, with 15 bases in between. This CDR3 spans 15 amino acids. Germline CDR1 and CDR2: SEHNR and FQNEAQ (reference sequence). Here the CDR3 reads CASSLDGVFPDEQYF. For the CDR3, the DNA is TGTGCCAGCAGCTTAGATGGGGTCTTTCCTGACGAGCAGTACTTC.